This entry concerns a single TCR beta chain. CDR3 size: 15 residues. Germline values: CDR1 SGHVS, CDR2 FNYEAQ. Deletions cut 5 bases from V and 2 bases from J, with 14 bases between. As handled by the study authors: Researchers report that nucleated cell counts were estimated from reference gene primer amplification. Using immunoSEQ multiplex PCR, the repertoire was profiled, and TCRdb retains in-frame clones only, with some absent. V and J calls and clone size come straight from that table; D and trimming were deduced from the DNA. The table records some 150,000 clones, 80% to 90% of them present only once. The record originates from a study of blood T cell repertoires in COVID-19. Study information: Acute and convalescent COVID-19 samples came from the United States, Italy and Spain. T cells, B-cell-depleted T cells, or PBMCs supplied cDNA or gDNA.

Sequencing was performed on peripheral blood. V usage is TRBV7-6 and J usage is TRBJ2-3; D might be TRBD1 (5 bases). This TCR came from a man aged 45-65 years who had recovered from COVID-19. This chain's CDR3 is CASSDRTPNTDTQYF. The CDR3 nucleotides are TGTGCCAGCAGCGACCGGACACCTAACACAGATACGCAGTATTTT.